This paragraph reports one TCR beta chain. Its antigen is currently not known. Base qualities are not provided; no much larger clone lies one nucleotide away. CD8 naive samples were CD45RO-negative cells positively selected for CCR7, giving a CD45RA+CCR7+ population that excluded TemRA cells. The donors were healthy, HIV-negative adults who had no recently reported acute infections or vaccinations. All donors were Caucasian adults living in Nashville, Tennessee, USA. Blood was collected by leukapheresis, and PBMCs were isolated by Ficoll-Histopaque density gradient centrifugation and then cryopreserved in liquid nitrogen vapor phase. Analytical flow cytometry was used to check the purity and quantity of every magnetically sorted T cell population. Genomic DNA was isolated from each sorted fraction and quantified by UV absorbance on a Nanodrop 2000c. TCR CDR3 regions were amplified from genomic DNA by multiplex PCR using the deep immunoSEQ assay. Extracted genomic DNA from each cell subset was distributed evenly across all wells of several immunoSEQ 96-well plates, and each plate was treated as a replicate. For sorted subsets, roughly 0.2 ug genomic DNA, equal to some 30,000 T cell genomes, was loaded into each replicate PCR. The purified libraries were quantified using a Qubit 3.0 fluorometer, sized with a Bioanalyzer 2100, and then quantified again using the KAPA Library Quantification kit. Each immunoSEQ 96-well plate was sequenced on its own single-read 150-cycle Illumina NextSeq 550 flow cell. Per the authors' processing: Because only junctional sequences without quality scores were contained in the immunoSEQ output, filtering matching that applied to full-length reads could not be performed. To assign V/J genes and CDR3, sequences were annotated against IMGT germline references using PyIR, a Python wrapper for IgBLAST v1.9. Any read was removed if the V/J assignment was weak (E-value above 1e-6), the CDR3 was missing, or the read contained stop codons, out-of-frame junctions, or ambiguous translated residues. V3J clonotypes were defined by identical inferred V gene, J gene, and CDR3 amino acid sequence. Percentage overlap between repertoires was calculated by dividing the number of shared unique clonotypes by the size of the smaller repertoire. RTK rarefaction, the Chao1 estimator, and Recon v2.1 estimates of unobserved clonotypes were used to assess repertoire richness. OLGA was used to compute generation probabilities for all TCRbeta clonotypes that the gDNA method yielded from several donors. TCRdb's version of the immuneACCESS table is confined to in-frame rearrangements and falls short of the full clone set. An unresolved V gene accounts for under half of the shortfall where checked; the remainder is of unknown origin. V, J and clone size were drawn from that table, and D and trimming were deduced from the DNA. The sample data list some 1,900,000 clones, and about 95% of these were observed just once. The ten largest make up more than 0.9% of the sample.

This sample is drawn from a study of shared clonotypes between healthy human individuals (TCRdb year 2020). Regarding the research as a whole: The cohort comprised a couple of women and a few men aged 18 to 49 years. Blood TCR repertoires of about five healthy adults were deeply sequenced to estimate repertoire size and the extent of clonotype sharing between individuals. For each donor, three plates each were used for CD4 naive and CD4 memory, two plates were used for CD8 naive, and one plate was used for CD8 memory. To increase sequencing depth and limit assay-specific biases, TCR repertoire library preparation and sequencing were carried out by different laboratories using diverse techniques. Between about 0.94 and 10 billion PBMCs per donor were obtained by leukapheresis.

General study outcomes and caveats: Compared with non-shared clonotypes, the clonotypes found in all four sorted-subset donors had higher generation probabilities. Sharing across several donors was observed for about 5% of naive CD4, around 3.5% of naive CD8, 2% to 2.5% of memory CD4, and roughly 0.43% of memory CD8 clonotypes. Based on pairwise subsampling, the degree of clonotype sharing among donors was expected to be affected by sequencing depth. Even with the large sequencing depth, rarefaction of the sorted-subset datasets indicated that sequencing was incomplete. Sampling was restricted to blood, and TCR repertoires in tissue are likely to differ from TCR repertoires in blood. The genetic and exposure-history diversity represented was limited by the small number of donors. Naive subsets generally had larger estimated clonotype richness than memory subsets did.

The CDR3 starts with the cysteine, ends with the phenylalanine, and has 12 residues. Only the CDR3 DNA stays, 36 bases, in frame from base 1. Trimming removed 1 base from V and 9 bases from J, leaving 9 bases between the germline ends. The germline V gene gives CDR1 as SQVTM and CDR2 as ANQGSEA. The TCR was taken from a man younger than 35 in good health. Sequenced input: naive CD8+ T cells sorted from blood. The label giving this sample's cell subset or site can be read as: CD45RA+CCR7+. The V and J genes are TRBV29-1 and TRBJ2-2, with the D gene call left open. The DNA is TGCAGCGTTGAAGTTAACGAGCGGGAGCTGTTTTTT. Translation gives CSVEVNERELFF.